These 3 T cell receptor beta chains originate from one sample sequenced in a study of shared clonotypes between healthy human individuals. TCRdb's table, derived via immunoSEQ multiplex PCR, lists solely in-frame clones and lacks some. The repertoire includes about 600,000 clones, around 97% of them detected once, and roughly 0.05% sits in the top ten. The sample was naive CD4+ T cells sorted from blood. The subset is: CD45RA+ positively selected. The receptors shown here come from a young woman in good health.

The V call is TRBV25-1, the J call TRBJ2-1; weak D call: TRBD2 (5 bases). Germline CDR1 is MGHDK and CDR2 is SYGVNS. The CDR3 sequence is 14 residues long. V lost 4 bases and J 3 bases, leaving 10 bases between the germline ends. DNA for the CDR3: TGTGCCAGCAGTGTTAGTGGGAGCTACAATGAGCAGTTCTTC. It encodes CASSVSGSYNEQFF.

This clone was observed once. The V and J genes are TRBV13 and TRBJ1-3, with a possible D match to TRBD1 (5 bases). Trimming stripped 3 bases from V and 5 bases from J, with 14 bases between. CDR3 size: 15 residues. CDR1 and CDR2 (germline): PRHDT, FYEKMQ (reference sequence). For the CDR3, the DNA is TGTGCCAGCAGCTTTAGAGGGGCATCTAGAAACACCATATATTTT. This sequence encodes CASSFRGASRNTIYF. The full variable domain, with the rest looked up from reference TRBV13 and TRBJ1-3, is AAGVIQSPRHLIKEKRETATLKCYPIPRHDTVYWYQQGPGQDPQFLISFYEKMQSDKGSIPDRFSAQQFSDYHSELNMSSLELGDSALYFCASSFRGASRNTIYFGEGSWLTVV.

The chain combines TRBV7-9 with TRBJ2-7; TRBD1 aligns across 8 bases. The CDR3 contains 15 residues. After removal of 1 base from V and 9 bases from J, the junction contained 11 bases not matched to a gene. Germline CDR1 is SEHNR and CDR2 is FQNEAQ (reference sequence). CDR3 region: CASSLGDRGSEMQYF. In DNA form, the CDR3 reads TGTGCCAGCAGCTTAGGAGACAGGGGAAGTGAGATGCAGTACTTC.